These 4 T cell receptor beta chains originate from one sample sequenced in a study of molecular identifiers for immune sequencing clone quantification. TCRdb reprocessed the PCR reads with MiXCR, giving one entry per CDR3 protein. The table lists about 510,000 distinct CDR3 sequences, about a fifth of them singletons. Material: naive CD8+ T cells from blood, with Jurkat cell RNA spiked in. Subset described: FACS-sorted CD8+CD4-CCR7+CD45RA+ naive T cells. These receptors were collected from a human donor in good health. Some libraries in this study had Jurkat cell RNA spiked in.

This clonotype occurred a few times. The chain has TRBV6-2 or TRBV6-3 and TRBJ1-1; D gene unclear. Looked up from germline, CDR1 is MNHEY and CDR2 is SVGEGT. Deletions cut 5 bases from V and 0 bases from J, with 10 bases between. The length of the CDR3 is 14 residues. The CDR3 is CASSKIDLNTEAFF. In DNA, the CDR3 is TGTGCCAGCAGTAAGATCGACCTGAACACTGAAGCTTTCTTT.

DNA for the CDR3: TGCAGTGCGTCGTCGGGACAGGGGCCCTTTTATGGCTACACCTTC. This translates into CSASSGQGPFYGYTF. The chain has TRBV20-1 and TRBJ1-2, with 10 positions matching TRBD1. From germline, CDR1 is DFQATT and CDR2 SNEGSKA (reference sequence). V shed 6 bases, J shed 5 bases, and the junction held 12 bases outside the gene matches. This CDR3 region has 15 residues.

The V gene is TRBV20-1, the J gene TRBJ1-5; the D is unclear. This CDR3 has 13 amino acids. V was shortened by 3 bases and J by 10 bases, with 16 bases between the two germline ends. Germline loops: CDR1 DFQATT, CDR2 SNEGSKA (reference sequence). CDR3 sequence reads: CSARSSVPAPQHF. CDR3 nucleotide sequence: TGCAGTGCTAGGAGCTCTGTCCCGGCTCCCCAGCATTTT.

On this clonotype itself: A junction boundary mismatches the germline segment, possibly from a read error. This sequence joins TRBV5-1 and TRBJ1-5, with 7 positions matching TRBD1. Germline lookup yields CDR1 SGHRS and CDR2 YFSETQ. The CDR3 is 15 residues long. This CDR3 reads CANSLTGNSNQPQHF. CDR3 sequence (DNA): TGCGCCAACAGCCTGACAGGGAATAGCAATCAGCCCCAGCATTTT. Looking up the rest from reference TRBV5-1 and TRBJ1-5 gives the full variable domain: KAGVTQTPRYLIKTRGQQVTLSCSPISGHRSVSWYQQTPGQGLQFLFEYFSETQRNKGNFPGRFSGRQFSNSRSEMNVSTLELGDSALYLCANSLTGNSNQPQHFGDGTRLSIL.